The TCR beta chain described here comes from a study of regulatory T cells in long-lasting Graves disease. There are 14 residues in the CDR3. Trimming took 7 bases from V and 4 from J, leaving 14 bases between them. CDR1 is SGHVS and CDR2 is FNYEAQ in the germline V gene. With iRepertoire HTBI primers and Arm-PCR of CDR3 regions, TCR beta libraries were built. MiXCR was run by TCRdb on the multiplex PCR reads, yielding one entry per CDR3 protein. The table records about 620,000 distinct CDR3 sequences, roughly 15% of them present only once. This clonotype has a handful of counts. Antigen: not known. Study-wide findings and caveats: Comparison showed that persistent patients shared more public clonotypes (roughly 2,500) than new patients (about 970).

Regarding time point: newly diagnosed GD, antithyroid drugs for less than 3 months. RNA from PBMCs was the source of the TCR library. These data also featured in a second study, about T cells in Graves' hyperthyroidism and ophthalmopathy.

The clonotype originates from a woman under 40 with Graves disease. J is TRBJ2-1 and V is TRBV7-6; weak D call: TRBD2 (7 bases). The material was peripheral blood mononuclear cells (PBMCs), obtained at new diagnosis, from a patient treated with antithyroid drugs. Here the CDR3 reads CASKGGDRYNEQFF. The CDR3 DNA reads TGTGCCAGCAAAGGGGGGGATCGGTACAATGAGCAGTTCTTC. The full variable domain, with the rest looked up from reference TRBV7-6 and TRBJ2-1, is GAGVSQSPRYKVTKRGQDVALRCDPISGHVSLYWYRQALGQGPEFLTYFNYEAQQDKSGLPNDRFSAERPEGSISTLTIQRTEQRDSAMYRCASKGGDRYNEQFFGPGTRLTVL.